This passage covers 21 T cell receptor beta chains from one sample sequenced in a study of T cell changes during pregnancy in multiple sclerosis. TCRdb's table, derived via immunoSEQ multiplex PCR, lists solely in-frame clones and lacks some. This table has approximately 100,000 clones, roughly nine tenths appearing once. The sample was peripheral blood, taken after pregnancy. The receptors stem from a female donor with multiple sclerosis, enrolled in a pregnancy study.

The DNA for the CDR3 is TGTGCCAGCAGTTCGCGGACAGAAAACACTGAAGCTTTCTTT. Protein product: CASSSRTENTEAFF. The chain employs TRBV27 and TRBJ1-1; a possible D gene is TRBD1 (6 bases). There are 14 residues in the CDR3. V lost 4 bases and J 2 bases, leaving 11 bases between the germline ends. Germline V gives CDR1 MNHEY, CDR2 SMNVEV (reference sequence).

This clone has just one count. The chain has TRBV5-4 and TRBJ2-3; 9 bases line up with TRBD2. The CDR3 consists of 17 residues. The J segment lost 4 bases and the V segment lost 3 bases, leaving 12 bases of the junction unmatched. Germline lookup yields CDR1 SGHNT and CDR2 YYREEE (reference sequence). The CDR3 coding sequence is TGTGCCAGCAGCTGGGGGCACTGGCGGGAGGGGTCAGATACGCAGTATTTT. Translated: CASSWGHWREGSDTQYF.

The genes are TRBV7-6 and TRBJ2-5; TRBD1 agrees at 7 bases. The CDR3 contains 15 residues. Germline lookup yields CDR1 SGHVS and CDR2 FNYEAQ. J was trimmed by 4 bases and V by 2 bases; bases with no gene match: 7. The CDR3 region has the DNA TGTGCCAGCAGCTTATCAGCTCACAGGGGAGAGACCCAGTACTTC. This gives the protein CASSLSAHRGETQYF.

This chain uses TRBV19 with TRBJ1-5, with a possible D match to TRBD1 (6 bases). The germline CDR1 and CDR2 sequences are LNHDA and SQIVND (reference sequence). This CDR3 is built from 14 residues. The V gene lost 3 bases and the J gene lost 8 bases, with 14 bases spanning the gap. CDR3 region: CASSMAGAREPQHF. The CDR3 DNA follows: TGTGCCAGTAGTATGGCGGGGGCCCGTGAGCCCCAGCATTTT.

This sequence joins TRBV28 and TRBJ1-5; TRBD1 matches at 7 bases. The V gene's germline CDR1 is MDHEN and CDR2 SYDVKM. The ends lost 6 bases at V and 5 bases at J; junction bases unmatched: 16. The CDR3 contains 17 residues. The CDR3 bases are TGTGCCAGCAGCCCCTCAGGGGGACTCTCGGGCTATCAGCCCCAGCATTTT. Its protein is CASSPSGGLSGYQPQHF.

This clone appeared a few times. CDR3 region: CASSQGGGATLHF. The CDR3 nucleotides read TGTGCCAGCAGCCAAGGGGGAGGGGCCACCCTCCACTTT. The chain uses TRBV4-2 and TRBJ1-6; D perhaps matches TRBD1 (5 bases). The CDR3 length is 13 residues. V was cut by 1 base and J by 14 bases, with 12 bases left in between. Germline V gene lookup returns CDR1 LGHNA and CDR2 YNFKEQ.

The chain joins TRBV6-6 to TRBJ2-2, with a possible D match to TRBD1 (5 bases). The length of the CDR3 is 12 residues. Deletions cut 9 bases from V and 4 bases from J, with 9 bases between. Germline V gene data show CDR1 as MNHNY and CDR2 as SVGAGI (reference sequence). CDR3 nucleotide sequence: TGTGCCAGTAGACAGAGCACCGGGGAGCTGTTTTTT. Its translation: CASRQSTGELFF.

The rearrangement uses TRBV27 and TRBJ1-1; 9 nucleotides match TRBD1. Germline V lookup: CDR1 MNHEY, CDR2 SMNVEV (reference sequence). V shed 5 bases, J shed 0 bases, and the junction held 7 bases outside the gene matches. The CDR3 loop spans 16 amino acids. The CDR3 DNA follows: TGTGCCAGCAGTGATTCCGGGACAGGGTTGAACACTGAAGCTTTCTTT. It translates to CASSDSGTGLNTEAFF.

The V and J genes are TRBV27 and TRBJ2-7, with D tentatively TRBD1 (6 bases). CDR3 length: 17 amino acids. Trimming shortened V by 6 bases and J by 1 base, and 22 bases separated the two germline ends. The V gene's germline CDR1 is MNHEY and CDR2 SMNVEV (reference sequence). CDR3 coding DNA: TGTGCCAGCAGCCTAGGGGGATACAGGGACCGGTCCTACGAGCAGTACTTC. This gives the protein CASSLGGYRDRSYEQYF.

The genes are TRBV2 and TRBJ1-6, with D perhaps TRBD1 (6 bases). The CDR3 sequence is 14 residues long. Germline assignment: CDR1 SNHLY and CDR2 FYNNEI. Trimming removed 6 bases from V and 5 bases from J, with 11 bases in between. The CDR3 region has the DNA TGTGCCAGCAGCGGACAGTCGGATAATTCACCCCTCCACTTT. Translated: CASSGQSDNSPLHF.

Notes on this clone: At one of its ends the junction is not consistent with the germline gene, which may arise from a read error. The chain couples TRBV27 to TRBJ2-3; no definite D call. The CDR3 is 13 amino acids. CDR1 is MNHEY and CDR2 is SMNVEV in the germline V gene (reference sequence). The CDR3 region is CAGSLSSTDTQYF. The CDR3 DNA follows: TGTGCCGGCAGCCTGAGCAGCACAGATACGCAGTATTTT.

The rearrangement uses TRBV13 and TRBJ2-1; D gene ambiguous. Trimming shortened V by 0 bases and J by 4 bases, and 7 bases separated the two germline ends. Germline V CDR1 and CDR2: PRHDT, FYEKMQ (reference sequence). The CDR3 length is 14 residues. The DNA of the CDR3 is TGTGCCAGCAGCTTAGGGACGGGTTACAATGAGCAGTTCTTC. This codes for CASSLGTGYNEQFF. Drawing the rest from reference TRBV13 and TRBJ2-1, the complete variable domain is AAGVIQSPRHLIKEKRETATLKCYPIPRHDTVYWYQQGPGQDPQFLISFYEKMQSDKGSIPDRFSAQQFSDYHSELNMSSLELGDSALYFCASSLGTGYNEQFFGPGTRLTVL.

This chain links TRBV29-1 with TRBJ2-2, with 8 bases identical to TRBD1. The V and J ends lost 6 bases and 7 bases, in that order; junction bases with no gene match: 10. This CDR3 has 14 amino acids. Germline V CDR1 and CDR2: SQVTM, ANQGSEA. CDR3 coding DNA: TGCAGCGTGGGTCCCAGGGGGCGAGTCGGGGAGCTGTTTTTT. Its protein is CSVGPRGRVGELFF.

The chain has TRBV5-6 and TRBJ1-5; D might be TRBD1 (5 bases). The CDR3 is 14 residues long. Germline-derived CDR1 and CDR2 are SGHDT and YYEEEE. V gave up 4 bases and J gave up 7 bases, with 15 bases separating them. The CDR3 sequence is CASSGTGGGQPQHF. The CDR3 DNA reads TGTGCCAGCAGCGGGACGGGGGGAGGGCAGCCCCAGCATTTT.

The rearrangement links TRBV7-3 to TRBJ1-1; D gene unclear. Trimming removed 5 bases from V and 4 bases from J, with 14 bases in between. This CDR3 has 14 residues. Per germline, CDR1 SGHTA and CDR2 FQGTGA. In DNA, the CDR3 is TGTGCCAGCAGCCCCGGACCTCGGGGCACTGAAGCTTTCTTT. Translating gives CASSPGPRGTEAFF.

V is TRBV2 and J is TRBJ2-4, with TRBD1 matching 9 bases. CDR3 size: 15 residues. CDR1 and CDR2 from the germline V gene are SNHLY and FYNNEI. J was trimmed by 15 bases and V by 0 bases; bases with no gene match: 12. The CDR3 loop reads CASSEARDRVLQRYF. The CDR3 DNA reads as TGTGCCAGCAGTGAAGCGAGGGACAGGGTCCTTCAGCGGTACTTC.

CDR3 protein: CASSYSLTGSYSNQPQHF. The DNA of the CDR3 is TGTGCCAGTAGTTACTCCCTCACAGGGTCTTATAGCAATCAGCCCCAGCATTTT. The chain couples TRBV19 to TRBJ1-5; TRBD1 is a possible D gene (6 bases). V was trimmed by 5 bases and J by 0 bases, leaving 20 bases between them. Germline V lookup: CDR1 LNHDA, CDR2 SQIVND (reference sequence). The CDR3 is made up of 18 amino acids.

V gene TRBV30 combines with J gene TRBJ2-2; D perhaps matches TRBD1 (6 bases). The V end was cut by 4 bases, the J end by 5 bases, with 14 bases between. Per the germline V gene, CDR1 is GTSNPN and CDR2 is SVGIG (reference sequence). CDR3 length: 14 amino acids. In DNA, the CDR3 is TGTGCCTGGAAGTACCAGGGGCCAACCGGGGAGCTGTTTTTT. Protein sequence: CAWKYQGPTGELFF. The entire variable domain, with the rest obtained from reference TRBV30 and TRBJ2-2, is as follows: SQTIHQWPATLVQPVGSPLSLECTVEGTSNPNLYWYRQAAGRGLQLLFYSVGIGQISSEVPQNLSASRPQDRQFILSSKKLLLSDSGFYLCAWKYQGPTGELFFGEGSRLTVL.

This chain links TRBV9 with TRBJ1-3; D remains ambiguous. Germline V gene sequence: CDR1 SGDLS, CDR2 YYNGEE. There are 16 residues in the CDR3. Trimming cost V 4 bases and J 1 base, with 15 bases left between them. CDR3 sequence (DNA): TGTGCCAGCAGCCCACGGACGGGATTATCTGGAAACACCATATATTTT. Translating it yields CASSPRTGLSGNTIYF.

The CDR3, as DNA: TGTGCCAGCAGCTCCGGAGTCCCATCTAACTATGGCTACACCTTC. Its translation: CASSSGVPSNYGYTF. This chain joins TRBV7-9 and TRBJ1-2; D is unclear. This CDR3 contains 15 residues. Germline V lookup: CDR1 SEHNR, CDR2 FQNEAQ (reference sequence). The V end was cut by 4 bases, the J end by 0 bases, with 12 bases between.

This chain uses TRBV4-2 with TRBJ1-1, with D possibly TRBD1 on 6 matching bases. V dropped 0 bases and J dropped 2 bases, with 13 bases sitting between them. The CDR3 extends over 16 amino acids. Germline lookup yields CDR1 LGHNA and CDR2 YNFKEQ. CDR3 DNA: TGTGCCAGCAGCCAAGATTTGCGACAGGCTAACACTGAAGCTTTCTTT. This gives the protein CASSQDLRQANTEAFF.